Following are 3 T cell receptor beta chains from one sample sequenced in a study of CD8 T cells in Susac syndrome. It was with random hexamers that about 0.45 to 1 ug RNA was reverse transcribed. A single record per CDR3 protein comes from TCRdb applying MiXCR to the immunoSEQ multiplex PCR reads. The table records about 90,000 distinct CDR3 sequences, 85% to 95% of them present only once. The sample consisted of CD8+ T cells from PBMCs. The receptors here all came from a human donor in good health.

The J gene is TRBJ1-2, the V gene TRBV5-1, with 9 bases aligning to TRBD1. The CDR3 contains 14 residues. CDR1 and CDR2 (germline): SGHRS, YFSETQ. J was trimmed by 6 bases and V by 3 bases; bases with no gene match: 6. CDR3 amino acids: CASSSGTGYNGYTF. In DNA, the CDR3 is TGCGCCAGCAGCTCCGGGACAGGGTATAATGGCTACACCTTC.

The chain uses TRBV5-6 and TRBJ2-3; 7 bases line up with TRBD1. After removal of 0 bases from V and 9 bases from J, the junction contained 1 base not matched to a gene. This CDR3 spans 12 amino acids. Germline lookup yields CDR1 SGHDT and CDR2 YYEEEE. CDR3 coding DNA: TGTGCCAGCAGCTTGGGACAGGGAACGCAGTATTTT. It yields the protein CASSLGQGTQYF.

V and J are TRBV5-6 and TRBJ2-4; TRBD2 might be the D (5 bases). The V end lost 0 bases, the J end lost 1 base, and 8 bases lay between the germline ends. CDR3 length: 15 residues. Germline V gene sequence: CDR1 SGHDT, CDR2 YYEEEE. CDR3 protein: CASSLGRGAKNIQYF. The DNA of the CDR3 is TGTGCCAGCAGCTTGGGGAGAGGGGCCAAAAACATTCAGTACTTC.